Listed below are T cell receptor beta chains from one sample, sequenced in a study of Tregs in tolerant kidney transplant recipients. Using immunoSEQ multiplex PCR, the repertoire was profiled, and TCRdb retains in-frame clones only, with some absent. Here the sample spans 110,000 or so clones, 85% to 95% being singletons. Sample: CD4+ T cells from blood. All receptors derive from a human donor in good health. The CDR3 runs from the conserved cysteine through the conserved F or W.

TRBV28	17	TRBJ1-1	CASSLYATGYMNTEAFF
TRBV18	16	TRBJ2-7	CASSPGNLAGGYEQYF
TRBV6-1	14	TRBJ1-1	CASSGWGTNTEAFF
TRBV9	18	TRBJ2-3	CASSERARVAGAGDTQYF
TRBV5-1	16	TRBJ2-3	CASRPTGNGGVHTQYF
TRBV18	17	TRBJ2-3	CASSPRGNGLSTDTQYF
TRBV21-1	16	TRBJ2-7	CASSNTGTGETYEQYF
TRBV5-1	13	TRBJ2-7	CASSFRQGNEQYF
TRBV19	14	TRBJ1-1	CASSLDRFWTEAFF
TRBV7-2	15	TRBJ2-5	CASSLRGQGGETQYF
TRBV19	16	TRBJ1-2	CASSIPRDRGLGGYTF
TRBV10-3	15	TRBJ2-1	CAISEDGRSNNEQFF
TRBV29-1	13	TRBJ1-1	CSVAPTPESEAFF
TRBV29-1	13	TRBJ2-5	CSVHGTDQETQYF
TRBV27	12	TRBJ1-3	CASSRPAGGQPF
TRBV5-8	12	TRBJ1-2	CAGPLGSLGYTF
TRBV27	14	TRBJ2-7	CASSPRGLPYEQYF
TRBV4-1	14	TRBJ2-2	CASSQGLDTGELFF
TRBV4-2	16	TRBJ1-4	CASSLLGQYQNEKLFF
TRBV6-5	15	TRBJ1-4	CASSYERGRDEKLFF
TRBV7-8	14	TRBJ1-1	CASSLRVGSTEAFF
TRBV9	15	TRBJ1-1	CASSAQGQLNTEAFF
TRBV9	14	TRBJ2-1	CASSPKTSNNEQFF
TRBV10-3	15	TRBJ2-3	CAIAVGGFGTDTQYF
TRBV2	16	TRBJ1-5	CASSEWGGFSNQPQHF
TRBV19	15	TRBJ2-5	CASSMLAGGGQTQYF
TRBV19	14	TRBJ1-2	CASTLLVSGYGYTF
TRBV9	13	TRBJ1-1	CASSPSTGAEAFF
TRBV7-2	14	TRBJ1-3	CASSYPGPGNTIYF
TRBV11-2	16	TRBJ2-3	CASSYGLALSTDTQYF
TRBV18	14	TRBJ2-7	CASSLRDLRYEQYF
TRBV10-3	16	TRBJ2-5	CAISEPGLAGAETQYF
TRBV18	11	TRBJ1-2	CASSPGPDYTF
TRBV7-8	16	TRBJ2-3	CASSILPLTVTDTQYF
TRBV2	17	TRBJ2-1	CASILLGQWDSYNEQFF
TRBV7-2	15	TRBJ1-2	CASSSQGRGYYGYTF
TRBV5-1	14	TRBJ2-5	CASSSPGEWGTQYF
TRBV2	13	TRBJ2-7	CASRTGPATKQYF
TRBV15	16	TRBJ1-5	CATSRDQRGINQPQHF
TRBV19	14	TRBJ2-3	CASKTGGWSDTQYF
TRBV7-5	13	TRBJ1-2	CASPVGFCYGYTF
TRBV9	16	TRBJ2-2	CASSVKTGSLYGELFF